Shown below are 9 T cell receptor beta chains from a single sample sequenced in a study of vaccination effects on CD4 cells after COVID-19. The method was immunoSEQ multiplex PCR; TCRdb's version includes in-frame clones alone and lacks a portion of them. The data hold tens of thousands of clones, with 68% observed a single time. The culture ran for around nine days before CD4+ T cells were isolated. The antigens for these receptors are not known. The sequences come from CD4+ T cells from PBMCs cultured without peptide, collected before COVID-19 vaccination. The source of these receptors is a human donor who received a COVID-19 vaccine.

V gene TRBV5-1 combines with J gene TRBJ1-6; D not resolved. Germline values: CDR1 SGHRS, CDR2 YFSETQ. Trimming took 4 bases from V and 8 from J, leaving 13 bases between them. This CDR3 has 14 residues. The CDR3 nucleotides are TGCGCCAGCAGCCGAATTTTAAGGGATTCACCCCTCCACTTT. Translated: CASSRILRDSPLHF.

The chain recombines TRBV11-2 with TRBJ2-7, with D possibly being TRBD1 (5 bases). The germline V and J ends were trimmed by 1 base and 4 bases, with 11 bases remaining between them. Germline CDR1 reads SGHAT; CDR2 reads FQNNGV. This CDR3 spans 14 amino acids. CDR3 bases: TGTGCCAGCAGCTTAGCAGGGATTCAGTACGAGCAGTACTTC. This translates into CASSLAGIQYEQYF.

V gene TRBV29-1 combines with J gene TRBJ2-1, with 8 bases fitting TRBD2. The CDR3 is 15 amino acids. The germline V gene has CDR1 SQVTM and CDR2 ANQGSEA. The V gene end was trimmed by 5 bases and the J gene end by 6 bases; junction bases not matched to a gene: 12. The CDR3 reads CSVRGREGEFNEQFF. As DNA, the CDR3 is TGCAGCGTTCGGGGACGGGAGGGCGAGTTCAATGAGCAGTTCTTC.

This clone came up once. The genes are TRBV6-5 and TRBJ2-7, with D perhaps being TRBD1 or TRBD2 (5 bases each). V was trimmed by 7 bases and J by 3 bases, leaving 13 bases between them. The CDR3 has 13 amino acids. Germline loops: CDR1 MNHEY, CDR2 SVGAGI. CDR3 sequence reads: CASMAGRNYEQYF. The CDR3 DNA is TGTGCCAGCATGGCAGGGAGAAACTACGAGCAGTACTTC.

The count of this clone is one. V is TRBV6-1 and J is TRBJ2-7, with D perhaps matching TRBD2 (6 bases). V was trimmed by 1 base and J by 2 bases, leaving 18 bases between them. Germline CDR1 is MNHNS and CDR2 is SASEGT. CDR3 size: 17 residues. As DNA, the CDR3 is TGTGCCAGCAGTGAAGTCTTCGGGGTAGGAGGGACCTACGAGCAGTACTTC. Its protein product is CASSEVFGVGGTYEQYF.

This clone was seen more than once but under ten times. This rearrangement joins TRBV7-8 to TRBJ1-2; weak D call: TRBD1 (6 bases). Trimming shortened V by 4 bases and J by 5 bases, and 14 bases separated the two germline ends. The germline CDR1 and CDR2 sequences are SGHVS and FQNEAQ. This CDR3 is 14 amino acids long. CDR3 in amino acids: CASSWTVEGYGYTF. The CDR3, as DNA: TGTGCCAGCAGCTGGACAGTTGAGGGGTATGGCTACACCTTC.

This clone was detected a few times. J is TRBJ1-2 and V is TRBV6-5; 8 nucleotides match TRBD1. Germline V gene sequence: CDR1 MNHEY, CDR2 SVGAGI. This CDR3 is built from 15 residues. V dropped 2 bases and J dropped 7; count of bases not matched to a gene: 9. The CDR3 region has the DNA TGTGCCAGCAGTTACGAGCAGGGGGCCCTGTTTGGCTACACCTTC. Translated: CASSYEQGALFGYTF.

This clone has a handful of counts. The chain links TRBV3-1 (or the pseudogene TRBV3-2) to TRBJ2-1; no definite D call. The V and J ends lost 4 bases and 4 bases respectively, with 2 bases between them. Germline V gene lookup returns CDR1 LGHDT and CDR2 YNNKEL (reference sequence). The CDR3 is made up of 11 amino acids. Here the CDR3 DNA reads TGTGCCAGCAGCCGTTACAATGAGCAGTTCTTC. This codes for CASSRYNEQFF.

J is TRBJ2-5 and V is TRBV15, with 7 bases aligning to TRBD1. Per the germline V gene, CDR1 is LNHNV and CDR2 is YYDKDF (reference sequence). The V and J ends lost 3 bases and 5 bases, in that order; junction bases with no gene match: 9. The CDR3 loop spans 15 amino acids. The CDR3 DNA follows: TGTGCCACCAGCAGGACAGGGTCTGTAGGCGAGACCCAGTACTTC. Amino acids: CATSRTGSVGETQYF.